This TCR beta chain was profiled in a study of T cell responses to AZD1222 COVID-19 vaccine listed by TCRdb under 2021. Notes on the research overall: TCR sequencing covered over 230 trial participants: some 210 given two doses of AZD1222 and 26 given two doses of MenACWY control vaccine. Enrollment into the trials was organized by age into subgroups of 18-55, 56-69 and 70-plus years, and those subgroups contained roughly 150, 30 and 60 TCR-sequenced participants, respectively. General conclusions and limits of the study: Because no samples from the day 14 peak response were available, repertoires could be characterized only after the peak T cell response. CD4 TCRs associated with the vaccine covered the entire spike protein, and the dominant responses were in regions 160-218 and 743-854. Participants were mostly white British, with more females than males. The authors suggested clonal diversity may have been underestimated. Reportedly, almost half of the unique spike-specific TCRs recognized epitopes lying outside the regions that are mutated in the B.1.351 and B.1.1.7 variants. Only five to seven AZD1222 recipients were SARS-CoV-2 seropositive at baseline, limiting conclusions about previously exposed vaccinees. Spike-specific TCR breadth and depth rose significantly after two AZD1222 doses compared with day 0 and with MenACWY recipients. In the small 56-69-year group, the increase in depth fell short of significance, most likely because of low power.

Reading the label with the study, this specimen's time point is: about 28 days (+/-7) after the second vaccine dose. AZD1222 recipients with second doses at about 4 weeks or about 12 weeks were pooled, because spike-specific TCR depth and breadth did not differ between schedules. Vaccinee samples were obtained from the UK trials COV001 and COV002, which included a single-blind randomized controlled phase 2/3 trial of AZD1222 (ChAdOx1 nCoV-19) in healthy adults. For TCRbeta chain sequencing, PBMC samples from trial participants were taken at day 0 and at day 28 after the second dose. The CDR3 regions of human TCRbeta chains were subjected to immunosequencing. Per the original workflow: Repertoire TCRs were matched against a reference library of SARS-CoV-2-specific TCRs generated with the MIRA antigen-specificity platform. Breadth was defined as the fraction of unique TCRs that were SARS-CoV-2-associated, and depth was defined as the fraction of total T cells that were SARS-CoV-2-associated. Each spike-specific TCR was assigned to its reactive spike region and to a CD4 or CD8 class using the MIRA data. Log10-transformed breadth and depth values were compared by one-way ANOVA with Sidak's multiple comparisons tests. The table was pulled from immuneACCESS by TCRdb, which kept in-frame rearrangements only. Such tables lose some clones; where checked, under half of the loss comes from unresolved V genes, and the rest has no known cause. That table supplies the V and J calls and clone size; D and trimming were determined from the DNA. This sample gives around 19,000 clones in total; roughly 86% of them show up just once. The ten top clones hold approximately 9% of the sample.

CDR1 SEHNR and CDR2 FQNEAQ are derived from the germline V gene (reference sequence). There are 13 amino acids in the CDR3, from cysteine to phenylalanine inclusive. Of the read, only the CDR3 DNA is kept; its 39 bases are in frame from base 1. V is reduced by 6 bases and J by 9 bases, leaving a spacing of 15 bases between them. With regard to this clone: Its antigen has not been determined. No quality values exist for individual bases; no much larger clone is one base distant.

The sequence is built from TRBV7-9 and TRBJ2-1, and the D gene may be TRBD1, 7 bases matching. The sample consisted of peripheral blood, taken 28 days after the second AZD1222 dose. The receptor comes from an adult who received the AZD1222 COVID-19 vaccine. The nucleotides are TGTGCCAGCAGACCCCAGGGGGGAGGTGAGCAGTTCTTC. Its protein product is CASRPQGGGEQFF.